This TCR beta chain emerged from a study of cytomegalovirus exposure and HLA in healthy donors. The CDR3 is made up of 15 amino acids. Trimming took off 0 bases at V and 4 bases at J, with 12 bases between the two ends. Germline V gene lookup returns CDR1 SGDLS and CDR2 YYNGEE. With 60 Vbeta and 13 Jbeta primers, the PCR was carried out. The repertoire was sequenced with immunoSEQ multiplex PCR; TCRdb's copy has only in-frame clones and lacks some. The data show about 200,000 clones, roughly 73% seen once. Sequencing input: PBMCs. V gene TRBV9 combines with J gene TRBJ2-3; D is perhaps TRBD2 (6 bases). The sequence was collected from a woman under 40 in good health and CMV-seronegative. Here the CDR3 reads CASSVAGRGADTQYF. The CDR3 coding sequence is TGTGCCAGCAGCGTAGCCGGGAGAGGGGCAGATACGCAGTATTTT. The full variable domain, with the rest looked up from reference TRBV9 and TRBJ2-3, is DSGVTQTPKHLITATGQRVTLRCSPRSGDLSVYWYQQSLDQGLQFLIQYYNGEERAKGNILERFSAQQFPDLHSELNLSSLELGDSALYFCASSVAGRGADTQYFGPGTRLTVL.